Each of the 19 T cell receptor beta chains below was sequenced from the same sample in a study of shared clonotypes between healthy human individuals. Sequenced by immunoSEQ multiplex PCR; TCRdb stores in-frame clones only, minus some. This table has some 980,000 clones, around 80% appearing once. The sample consisted of memory CD4+ T cells sorted from blood. This sample's subset: CD45RA-negative fraction. These TCRs come from a man younger than 30 in good health.

For this clone: The same CDR3 is also encoded by other DNA sequences in this sample. The V call is TRBV5-6, the J call TRBJ1-2; D gene unclear. The V and J ends lost 2 bases and 0 bases respectively, with 8 bases between them. Germline CDR1 reads SGHDT; CDR2 reads YYEEEE. CDR3 length: 14 amino acids. The CDR3 protein is CASSFEGTNYGYTF. DNA of the CDR3: TGTGCCAGCAGCTTTGAGGGTACTAACTATGGCTACACCTTC.

The V call is TRBV2, the J call TRBJ1-2; 11 positions agree with TRBD1. With V trimmed by 7 bases and J by 7 bases, 11 bases remained unmatched. CDR1 SNHLY and CDR2 FYNNEI come from the germline V gene. The CDR3 totals 15 residues. The CDR3 nucleotides read TGTGCCAGCACCGAGGGGACAGGGGGTCAAAGTGGCTACACCTTC. Translation gives CASTEGTGGQSGYTF.

This clone was seen a handful of times. CDR3 in amino acids: CASSYNRNEQFF. CDR3 sequence (DNA): TGTGCCAGCAGTTACAACCGAAATGAGCAGTTCTTC. The V gene is TRBV6-5, the J gene TRBJ2-1, with D unclear. Trimming stripped 2 bases from V and 7 bases from J, with 6 bases between. In germline, CDR1 is MNHEY, CDR2 SVGAGI. The CDR3 has 12 amino acids.

This chain joins TRBV4-1 and TRBJ2-2; D is unclear. This CDR3 is built from 18 residues. V dropped 0 bases and J dropped 0 bases, with 14 bases sitting between them. CDR1 MGHRA and CDR2 YSYEKL come from the germline V gene. The CDR3 bases are TGCGCCAGCAGCCAAGAGGAGAGGAGATATACGAACACCGGGGAGCTGTTTTTT. Its protein product is CASSQEERRYTNTGELFF.

The chain is built from TRBV28 and TRBJ1-1; D perhaps matches TRBD1 (6 bases). CDR1 is MDHEN, CDR2 SYDVKM, per germline. The CDR3 runs 15 residues. V was shortened by 7 bases and J by 1 base, with 16 bases between the two germline ends. CDR3 DNA sequence: TGTGCCAGCACCGCGGCGGGGGGCAAGAACACTGAAGCTTTCTTT. Its protein is CASTAAGGKNTEAFF.

The rearrangement uses TRBV2 and TRBJ2-2; D gene unclear. The CDR3 sequence is 14 residues long. V lost 5 bases and J lost 5, with 12 bases in between. Germline CDR1 reads SNHLY; CDR2 reads FYNNEI. The chain's CDR3 is CASSPAMATGELFF. In nucleotides, the CDR3 is TGTGCCAGCAGTCCGGCTATGGCGACCGGGGAGCTGTTTTTT.

With respect to this clone: A read error may account for a junction end that differs from germline. The chain joins TRBV4-2 to TRBJ1-1; D is unclear. The CDR3 is 12 amino acids. CDR1 is LGHNA, CDR2 YNFKEQ, per germline. CDR3 sequence (DNA): TGTGCCAGCACCCAACCTTACCCCGAAGCTTTCTTT. Its translation: CASTQPYPEAFF.

The chain couples TRBV6-5 to TRBJ1-5, with D perhaps TRBD1 (5 bases). The V gene lost 2 bases and the J gene lost 9 bases, with 14 bases spanning the gap. Looked up from germline, CDR1 is MNHEY and CDR2 is SVGAGI. The CDR3 runs to 14 residues. Written as DNA, the CDR3 is TGTGCCAGCAGTTACCAGGGACCTCAATGGCCCCAGCATTTT. Translated, it gives CASSYQGPQWPQHF.

On this clone itself: This sample includes further DNA sequences coding for the same CDR3. The chain has TRBV19 and TRBJ1-5; D gene uncertain. V was trimmed by 5 bases and J by 4 bases, leaving 9 bases between them. The CDR3 is 13 amino acids. The germline gives CDR1 LNHDA, CDR2 SQIVND (reference sequence). CDR3 loop: CASSPGGNQPQHF. The DNA of the CDR3 is TGTGCCAGTAGTCCCGGAGGTAATCAGCCCCAGCATTTT.

The sample holds a few counts of this clone. The chain is built from TRBV19 and TRBJ2-7, with 12 bases fitting TRBD2. Germline values: CDR1 LNHDA, CDR2 SQIVND (reference sequence). The trim removed 8 bases at V and 3 bases at J, leaving 8 bases unmatched. This CDR3 comprises 15 residues. CDR3 DNA sequence: TGTGCCAGTGAACGGACTAGCGGGAATGGCTACGAGCAGTACTTC. Protein: CASERTSGNGYEQYF.

The chain carries TRBV27 and TRBJ2-2; 12 bases match TRBD2. The CDR3 consists of 15 residues. CDR1 and CDR2 from the germline V gene are MNHEY and SMNVEV (reference sequence). J was trimmed by 7 bases and V by 7 bases; bases with no gene match: 7. For the CDR3, the DNA is TGTGCCAGCATGAAAGGACTAGCGGGAAACGGGGAGCTGTTTTTT. Encoded protein: CASMKGLAGNGELFF.

A few counts support this clone. Other DNA sequences in the sample encode the same CDR3. The chain is built from TRBV2 and TRBJ1-1; D gene uncertain. CDR1 and CDR2 (germline): SNHLY, FYNNEI. With 4 bases removed from V and 11 bases from J, the gap between germline ends came to 11 bases. The CDR3 consists of 11 residues. CDR3 amino acids: CASSGRVEAFF. In DNA, the CDR3 is TGTGCCAGCAGTGGACGAGTAGAGGCTTTCTTT.

The chain uses TRBV5-1 and TRBJ2-6, with 7 bases that match TRBD2. Germline V gene lookup returns CDR1 SGHRS and CDR2 YFSETQ. The CDR3 runs 14 residues. J gave up 9 bases and V 3 bases, and 6 bases lay outside the gene matches. This chain's CDR3 is CASSSGTTYNVLTF. For the CDR3, the DNA is TGCGCCAGCAGCTCGGGGACTACGTACAACGTCCTGACTTTC.

The rearrangement uses TRBV29-1 and TRBJ2-3; 15 bases align to TRBD2. CDR3 size: 14 residues. With V trimmed by 7 bases and J by 7 bases, 6 bases remained unmatched. Germline-derived CDR1 and CDR2 are SQVTM and ANQGSEA. The CDR3 bases are TGCAGCGCTCGGACTAGCGGGGGGGCAAATACGCAGTATTTT. It specifies CSARTSGGANTQYF.

This sequence joins TRBV5-1 and TRBJ1-1; tentative D call: TRBD1 (5 bases). Trimming removed 0 bases from V and 6 bases from J, with 12 bases in between. The CDR3 is made up of 14 amino acids. CDR1 is SGHRS, CDR2 YFSETQ, per germline. For the CDR3, the DNA is TGCGCCAGCAGCTTGGAGCGGGGGATCGCTGAAGCTTTCTTT. As protein: CASSLERGIAEAFF.

The V call is TRBV10-2, the J call TRBJ2-6; D unresolved. V lost 3 bases to trimming and J lost 3 bases, with 12 bases between them. Germline V gives CDR1 WSHSY, CDR2 SAAADI. The CDR3 spans 16 residues. Here the CDR3 reads CASSDPTPSGANVLTF. DNA for the CDR3: TGCGCCAGCAGTGACCCTACTCCGAGTGGGGCCAACGTCCTGACTTTC.

This clone was recorded once. The chain is built from TRBV2 and TRBJ2-5; D unclear. This CDR3 comprises 13 residues. With 5 bases removed from V and 7 bases from J, the gap between germline ends came to 14 bases. CDR1 is SNHLY and CDR2 is FYNNEI in the germline V gene. CDR3 nucleotides: TGTGCCAGCAGTACAGAACCCGGTGGGACCCAGTACTTC. This translates into CASSTEPGGTQYF.

This clone was seen a few times. The CDR3 DNA is TGTGCCAGCTCACCCCGACAGGTTGCGGACTATGGCTACACCTTC. Translation gives CASSPRQVADYGYTF. The V call is TRBV18, the J call TRBJ1-2; D might be TRBD1 (6 bases). The CDR3 loop spans 15 amino acids. Germline V lookup: CDR1 KGHSH, CDR2 LQKENI. V was pared by 3 bases and J by 3 bases, with 14 bases between.

J is TRBJ1-1 and V is TRBV5-1; perhaps TRBD1 as D (5 bases). The CDR3 spans 13 residues. Germline V gene sequence: CDR1 SGHRS, CDR2 YFSETQ. V lost 2 bases, J lost 4 bases, and 9 bases lay in between. CDR3 sequence reads: CASSLQVPTEAFF. In DNA, the CDR3 is TGCGCCAGCAGCTTACAGGTGCCCACTGAAGCTTTCTTT.